This note documents a single T cell receptor (beta chain) sequence. The target of this receptor is not known. Base qualities are not at hand, and no much larger clone is one base apart. These data are taken from a study of shared clonotypes between healthy human individuals (dated by TCRdb to 2020 to 2021). A note on the overall study: A couple of women and a few men aged 18 to 49 years were included in the cohort. To estimate repertoire size and how much clonotypes are shared between individuals, the study performed deep sequencing of blood TCR repertoires from 4 to 6 healthy adults. Per donor, leukapheresis produced somewhere between about 0.9 and 9.5 billion PBMCs. Per donor, three plates each were used for CD4 naive and CD4 memory, two for CD8 naive, and one for CD8 memory. Different laboratories and diverse techniques were used to prepare libraries and sequence TCR repertoires, to increase sequencing depth and limit assay-specific biases. General conclusions and limits of the study: Sampling was limited to blood, and TCR repertoires in tissue likely differ from TCR repertoires in blood. Higher generation probabilities were observed for clonotypes shared by all four sorted-subset donors than for non-shared clonotypes. Incomplete sequencing was indicated by rarefaction of sorted-subset datasets, despite the large sequencing depth. The small number of donors limited the genetic and exposure-history diversity represented. Based on pairwise subsampling, the degree of clonotype sharing among donors was expected to be affected by sequencing depth. Across a handful of donors, about 4.5% of naive CD4, approximately 3.5% of naive CD8, 2.3% of memory CD4, and approximately 0.42% of memory CD8 clonotypes were shared. Larger estimated clonotype richness was generally found for naive subsets than for memory subsets.

The donors were healthy, HIV-negative adults who had no recently reported acute infections or vaccinations. Every donor was a Caucasian adult residing in Nashville, Tennessee, USA. CD4+ T cells were enriched by magnetic negative selection; naive cells were then positively selected on CD45RA, and the negative fraction formed the memory subset. Blood was collected by leukapheresis, and PBMCs were isolated by Ficoll-Histopaque density gradient centrifugation and then cryopreserved in liquid nitrogen vapor phase. Analytical flow cytometry was used to check the purity and quantity of each magnetically sorted T cell population. Each sorted fraction had its genomic DNA isolated and then quantified by UV absorbance on a Nanodrop 2000c. Using the deep immunoSEQ assay, TCR CDR3 regions were amplified from genomic DNA by multiplex PCR. For each cell subset, the extracted genomic DNA was distributed evenly across all wells of several immunoSEQ 96-well plates, and each plate served as one replicate. For sorted subsets, approximately 200 ng of genomic DNA, equivalent to 30,000 or so T cell genomes, went into each replicate PCR. Purified libraries were quantified with a Qubit 3.0 fluorometer, sized on a Bioanalyzer 2100, and re-quantified with the KAPA Library Quantification kit. Every immunoSEQ 96-well plate was sequenced on a separate single-read 150-cycle Illumina NextSeq 550 flow cell. The original methods were these. The immunoSEQ output contained only junctional sequences without quality scores, so filtering could not match that applied to full-length reads. Sequences were annotated with PyIR, a Python wrapper for IgBLAST v1.9, using IMGT germline references to assign V/J genes and CDR3. Reads were removed for weak V/J assignments (E-value above 1e-6), missing CDR3, stop codons, out-of-frame junctions, or ambiguous translated residues. A V3J clonotype was defined by an identical inferred V gene, J gene, and CDR3 amino acid sequence. Percentage overlap between repertoires was calculated by dividing the number of shared unique clonotypes by the size of the smaller repertoire. RTK rarefaction, the Chao1 estimator, and Recon v2.1 estimates of unobserved clonotypes were used to assess repertoire richness. For all TCRbeta clonotypes obtained by the gDNA method from four donors, generation probabilities were computed with OLGA. TCRdb stores this immuneACCESS table with in-frame sequences only. Part of the clones is absent; in the studies checked, under half of the shortfall reflects unresolved V genes, and no reason is known for the rest. Clonal size and the V and J genes are those of that table, whereas D and trimming came from the DNA. The table for this sample lists some 2.4 million clones; more than 85% of them were counted only once. The biggest ten clones account for roughly 0.39% of the sample.

Trimming leaves V shorter by 5 bases and J shorter by 0 bases, with the junction holding 21 bases beyond the gene matches. The CDR3 runs 20 residues from the cysteine to the phenylalanine. Here the CDR3 DNA is all that survives: 60 bases in frame from base 1. The germline V gene sets CDR1 to KGHSH and CDR2 to LQKENI. The sample consisted of naive CD4+ T cells from PBMCs. The cell subset or site label, read with the paper, signifies: CD45RA+ positively selected. This clonotype originated in a young man in good health. Some clones in this sample may be carry-over from other donors' samples. The chain employs TRBV18 and TRBJ1-1; 7 middle bases align to TRBD1. The encoded CDR3 is CASSSVNDIRGFGMNTEAFF. The DNA sequence is given as TGTGCCAGCTCATCAGTTAATGATATCAGGGGGTTCGGGATGAACACTGAAGCTTTCTTT.